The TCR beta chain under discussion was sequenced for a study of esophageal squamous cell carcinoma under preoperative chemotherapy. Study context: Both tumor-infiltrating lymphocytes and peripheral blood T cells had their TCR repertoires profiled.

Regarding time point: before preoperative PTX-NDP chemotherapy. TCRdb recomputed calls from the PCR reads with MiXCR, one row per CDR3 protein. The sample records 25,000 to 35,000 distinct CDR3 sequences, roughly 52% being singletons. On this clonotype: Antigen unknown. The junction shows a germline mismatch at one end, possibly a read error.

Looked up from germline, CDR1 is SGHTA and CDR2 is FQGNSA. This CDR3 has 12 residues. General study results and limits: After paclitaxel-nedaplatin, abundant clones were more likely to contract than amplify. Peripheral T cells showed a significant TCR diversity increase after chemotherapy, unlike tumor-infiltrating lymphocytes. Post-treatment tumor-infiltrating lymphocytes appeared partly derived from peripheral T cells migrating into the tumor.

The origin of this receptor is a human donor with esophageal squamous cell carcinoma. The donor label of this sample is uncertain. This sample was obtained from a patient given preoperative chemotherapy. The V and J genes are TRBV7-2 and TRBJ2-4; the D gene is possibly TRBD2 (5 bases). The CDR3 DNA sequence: TGCGCGGGCCGCTTAACCAAAAACATTCAGTACTTC. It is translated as CAGRLTKNIQYF. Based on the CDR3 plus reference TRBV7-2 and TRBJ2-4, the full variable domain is GAGVSQSPSNKVTEKGKDVELRCDPISGHTALYWYRQSLGQGLEFLIYFQGNSAPDKSGLPSDRFSAERTGGSVSTLTIQRTQQEDSAVYLCAGRLTKNIQYFGAGTRLSVL.